This T cell receptor (beta chain) is from a study of Graves' ophthalmopathy and Graves' hyperthyroidism. Whole-study results and caveats: Also, most clonotypes expanded in the thyroid above 0.001 frequency appeared in blood. Discrimination between ophthalmopathy and stable hyperthyroidism by a 13-signature model showed roughly 85% sensitivity and about 84% specificity.

RNA served as the template for amplifying TCR beta CDR3 regions. RT-PCR in the first round used HTBI primers; a second-round multiplex PCR followed. TCRdb passed the multiplex PCR reads through MiXCR, listing each CDR3 protein once. There are about 240,000 distinct CDR3 sequences in the sample; 40% to 50% occur only once, and about 45% lies in the top ten. Trimming took 3 bases from V and 1 from J, leaving 12 bases between them. The CDR3 length is 15 residues. Only one count was recorded for this clonotype. The target antigen is unknown. If patients had other autoimmune diseases, uncontrolled infections, pregnancy or lactation, they were excluded. PBMCs originated in approximately 9.1 ml of fresh peripheral blood.

This TCR was sampled from an adult man with Graves' ophthalmopathy. The chain carries TRBV12-3 or TRBV12-4 and TRBJ2-5; TRBD2 might be the D (6 bases). Sample: peripheral blood. CDR3 protein: CASSFYGSGQETQYF. In nucleotides, the CDR3 is TGTGCCAGCAGTTTCTATGGTAGCGGCCAAGAGACCCAGTACTTC.